The 7 T cell receptor beta chains below all came from one sample that was sequenced in a study of T cell responses to AZD1222 COVID-19 vaccine. The assay was immunoSEQ multiplex PCR, and TCRdb's table has in-frame clones only and misses some. The top ten clones hold around 16% of a sample with about 66,000 clones, about 90% of them seen once. This specimen consisted of peripheral blood, obtained on day 0 of AZD1222 vaccination. The receptors originated from an adult in good health.

Details on this clone: The identical CDR3 is also encoded by other nucleotide sequences in the sample. The V gene is TRBV20-1, the J gene TRBJ2-3; D possibly corresponds to TRBD2 (6 bases). V was shortened by 6 bases and J by 1 base, with 17 bases between the two germline ends. Germline V lookup: CDR1 DFQATT, CDR2 SNEGSKA (reference sequence). CDR3 length: 15 amino acids. The chain's CDR3 is CSASRVLARTDTQYF. The CDR3 region has the DNA TGCAGTGCGAGTAGGGTTCTAGCGCGCACAGATACGCAGTATTTT.

The chain has TRBV15 and TRBJ1-4; D not certain. The CDR3 has 11 residues. Trimming shortened V by 1 base and J by 7 bases, and 1 base separated the two germline ends. Germline CDR1 is LNHNV and CDR2 is YYDKDF (reference sequence). CDR3: CATSRVEKLFF. The CDR3 region has the DNA TGTGCCACCAGCAGAGTTGAAAAACTGTTTTTT.

The V gene is TRBV15, the J gene TRBJ2-5; D might be TRBD1 or TRBD2, each matching 5 bases. Germline V gene sequence: CDR1 LNHNV, CDR2 YYDKDF (reference sequence). The V end was cut by 5 bases, the J end by 1 base, with 8 bases between. The length of the CDR3 is 13 residues. CDR3 in amino acids: CATSGGSQETQYF. The CDR3 nucleotides are TGTGCCACCAGCGGGGGTTCCCAAGAGACCCAGTACTTC.

This clone occurred a few times. The chain uses TRBV10-3 and TRBJ2-4; a weak D match, TRBD1 (5 bases). From germline, CDR1 is ENHRY and CDR2 SYGVKD. The CDR3 has 17 residues. V lost 2 bases and J 0 bases, leaving 14 bases between the germline ends. The DNA for the CDR3 is TGTGCCATCAGTGAGGAAGGGGCAGAGCAAGCCAAAAACATTCAGTACTTC. It specifies CAISEEGAEQAKNIQYF.

The CDR3 DNA follows: TGTGCCAGCAGCCCATACGGTTGGGTCCAAGAGACCCAGTACTTC. Amino acid sequence: CASSPYGWVQETQYF. The chain is built from TRBV9 and TRBJ2-5; the D is unclear. Germline V gene lookup returns CDR1 SGDLS and CDR2 YYNGEE. Trimming shortened V by 4 bases and J by 1 base, and 14 bases separated the two germline ends. There are 15 residues in the CDR3.

The count of this clone is one. The chain uses TRBV2 and TRBJ1-4; D may be TRBD1 (5 bases). The germline V gene encodes CDR1 SNHLY and CDR2 FYNNEI. Trimming shortened V by 6 bases and J by 7 bases, and 9 bases separated the two germline ends. This CDR3 region has 12 residues. CDR3 loop: CASSLDSEKLFF. DNA for the CDR3: TGTGCCAGCAGCCTTGACAGTGAAAAACTGTTTTTT.

The V gene is TRBV6-2 or TRBV6-3, the J gene TRBJ2-1, with TRBD2 as a possible D gene (6 bases). Germline V CDR1 and CDR2: MNHEY, SVGEGT. This CDR3 contains 13 residues. With 2 bases removed from V and 4 bases from J, the gap between germline ends came to 6 bases. The CDR3 reads CASSYGTYNEQFF. Here the CDR3 DNA reads TGTGCCAGCAGTTACGGGACTTACAATGAGCAGTTCTTC.